These 11 T cell receptor beta chains share one sample of origin, sequenced in a study of blood T cell repertoires in COVID-19. The repertoire was sequenced with immunoSEQ multiplex PCR; TCRdb's copy has only in-frame clones and lacks some. The data hold over 250,000 clones, with 86% observed a single time. The specimen was PBMCs or T cells enriched from blood (not recorded which). The receptors derive from a woman aged 18-29 years who had recovered from COVID-19.

The rearrangement links TRBV7-2 to TRBJ1-1, with unresolved D. The length of the CDR3 is 13 residues. Trimming shortened V by 5 bases and J by 4 bases, and 11 bases separated the two germline ends. Germline values: CDR1 SGHTA, CDR2 FQGNSA. The CDR3 loop is CASSELGGTEAFF. The CDR3 nucleotides read TGTGCCAGCAGCGAACTGGGAGGCACTGAAGCTTTCTTT.

V usage is TRBV7-9 and J usage is TRBJ1-2; D might be TRBD1 (5 bases). Germline CDR1 is SEHNR and CDR2 is FQNEAQ (reference sequence). CDR3 length equals 14 residues. V was clipped by 1 base and J by 5 bases, with 11 bases between them. CDR3 in amino acids: CASSLGAGKYGYTF. DNA for the CDR3: TGTGCCAGCAGCTTAGGGGCAGGGAAGTATGGCTACACCTTC. Combining the CDR3 with reference TRBV7-9 and TRBJ1-2 gives the whole variable domain DTGVSQNPRHKITKRGQNVTFRCDPISEHNRLYWYRQTLGQGPEFLTYFQNEAQLEKSRLLSDRFSAERPKGSFSTLEIQRTEQGDSAMYLCASSLGAGKYGYTFGSGTRLTVV.

This chain links TRBV19 with TRBJ2-7, with D unclear. Trimming took 9 bases from V and 1 from J, leaving 16 bases between them. The CDR3 has 14 amino acids. The germline V gene has CDR1 LNHDA and CDR2 SQIVND (reference sequence). CDR3 nucleotides: TGTGCCAGCAGCCCCCAAACAGCTTCCTACGAGCAGTACTTC. Amino acids: CASSPQTASYEQYF.

This chain joins TRBV18 and TRBJ1-1; the D gene is possibly TRBD1 (5 bases). The CDR3 runs to 14 residues. V was clipped by 3 bases and J by 2 bases, with 10 bases between them. From germline, CDR1 is KGHSH and CDR2 LQKENI. CDR3 loop: CASSPSQGNTEAFF. The CDR3 DNA reads as TGTGCCAGCTCACCGAGTCAGGGTAACACTGAAGCTTTCTTT.

V usage is TRBV7-2 and J usage is TRBJ1-5; TRBD1 agrees at 9 bases. V shed 3 bases and J 7 bases; nucleotides not matched to a gene: 1. Germline-derived CDR1 and CDR2 are SGHTA and FQGNSA. The length of the CDR3 is 13 residues. CDR3 nucleotide sequence: TGTGCCAGCAGCTTCACAGGGGGCCAGCCCCAGCATTTT. This codes for CASSFTGGQPQHF.

The chain recombines TRBV19 with TRBJ1-4; 9 bases map to TRBD1. The CDR3 runs 15 residues. The germline CDR1 and CDR2 sequences are LNHDA and SQIVND (reference sequence). After removal of 3 bases from V and 4 bases from J, the junction contained 3 bases not matched to a gene. CDR3 nucleotides: TGTGCCAGTAGTATTATGGACAGGGGTAATGAAAAACTGTTTTTT. As protein: CASSIMDRGNEKLFF.

This sequence joins TRBV7-9 and TRBJ2-7, with 7 bases fitting TRBD1. This CDR3 region has 17 residues. Germline values: CDR1 SEHNR, CDR2 FQNEAQ (reference sequence). The trim removed 1 base at V and 2 bases at J, leaving 11 bases unmatched. This CDR3 reads CASSLGRIRDRTYEQYF. The DNA for the CDR3 is TGTGCCAGCAGCTTAGGACGCATCCGGGACAGAACCTACGAGCAGTACTTC.

V gene TRBV29-1 combines with J gene TRBJ1-6; TRBD1 might be the D (5 bases). The CDR3 is made up of 12 amino acids. Germline-derived CDR1 and CDR2 are SQVTM and ANQGSEA. Trimming shortened V by 4 bases and J by 5 bases, and 6 bases separated the two germline ends. For the CDR3, the DNA is TGCAGCGTTGGGGGCGATAATTCACCCCTCCACTTT. Translation gives CSVGGDNSPLHF.

V and J are TRBV3-1 (or the pseudogene TRBV3-2) and TRBJ2-5; 12 bases fit TRBD2. The CDR3 contains 17 residues. CDR1 LGHDT and CDR2 YNNKEL come from the germline V gene (reference sequence). Trimming took 3 bases from V and 1 from J; bases not matched to a gene: 6. The CDR3 reads CASSHPTSGRFQETQYF. In DNA form, the CDR3 reads TGTGCCAGCAGCCACCCGACTAGCGGGAGATTCCAAGAGACCCAGTACTTC.

The chain links TRBV20-1 to TRBJ2-2; 10 nucleotides match TRBD2. Germline lookup yields CDR1 DFQATT and CDR2 SNEGSKA (reference sequence). This CDR3 has 14 amino acids. V trimming: 3 bases; J trimming: 9 bases; junction bases outside the gene matches: 7. The CDR3 nucleotides read TGCAGTGCTAGTCTTCTAGCGGGAGTCCGGGAGCTGTTTTTT. Residues: CSASLLAGVRELFF.

The chain has TRBV27 and TRBJ2-2, with unresolved D. Germline V gene sequence: CDR1 MNHEY, CDR2 SMNVEV (reference sequence). The V end was cut by 8 bases, the J end by 2 bases, with 12 bases between. The CDR3 extends over 14 amino acids. The DNA of the CDR3 is TGTGCCAGCGGCGGTCCGCGAAACACCGGGGAGCTGTTTTTT. Its protein is CASGGPRNTGELFF.